The T cell receptor (beta chain) described here comes from a study of human T cells and chemical hapten exposure (dated by TCRdb to about 2021). Turning to the overall study: For sensitization, 2% DPC in acetone was applied to a roughly 2 cm by roughly 2 cm area of upper inner arm skin. Throughout the approximately 26-week study period, patients were also given weekly therapeutic DPC doses on the scalp. Patch testing on the upper back used Finn chambers containing 0.01% DPC, with scoring done after 6 days according to International Contact Dermatitis Research Group standards. The mostly female patient cohort included alopecia areata with under or over 50% scalp involvement, alopecia totalis and alopecia universalis. Libraries were pooled for sequencing, and variation in per-sample TCR yields was attributed mainly to small differences in library volumes within the pool. The study tracked peripheral blood TCR repertoire changes in vivo during primary and secondary sensitization to the hapten diphenylcyclopropenone (DPC) in alopecia patients. Blood samples were taken from patients before sensitization (week 0) and at 2, 6 and about 24 weeks after DPC sensitization. Some 29 alopecia patients gave blood for TCR sequencing at one to four time points (pre-sensitization, 2, 6 and 24 weeks).

The germline V gene (reference sequence) yields DFQATT for CDR1 and SNEGSKA for CDR2. V has 6 bases trimmed and J has 1 base trimmed; junction bases matching no gene number 13. Spanning cysteine to phenylalanine, the CDR3 consists of 17 amino acids. Of all the DNA, just the CDR3 is kept, 51 bases in frame from base 1. Study-wide findings and limitations: Repeated subsampling changed both the strength of the expansion versus patch-test correlation and the threshold at which that correlation became significant. DPC sensitization did not change the number of TCRs with a frequency above 1 in 1000, and there was no evidence of changes in global repertoire structure. Compared with pre-sensitization or healthy control sets, expanded TCRs formed significantly more large CDR3 similarity clusters, which is consistent with antigen-driven responses. Patch test score correlated positively with the number of PT1 expanded TCRs, reaching significance at thresholds 8, 16 and 32 but not at 4. Because every patient had alopecia, a presumed autoimmune disease, the patients' immune response might differ from that of healthy individuals.

Library creation used RACE. Sequenced on a NextSeq 500. During library preparation, unique molecular identifiers were attached to individual cDNA molecules so that TCRs could be counted in a quantitative, reproducible way. Both TCR alpha and TCR beta chains were sequenced from each blood RNA sample. Per the authors' processing: Samples had a median of 95,638 TCRs, with a range from about 23,224 to 690,600. V, J and CDR3 annotation of the TCR reads was performed with the Decombinator software suite. To make PS versus PT1 abundance plots, every sample was subsampled to the same number of TCRs (28,000). Expanded TCRs were defined as absent before sensitization and observed at least eight times at the 2-week time point. Using fastp trimming at Q25 and MiXCR clonotype assembly, TCRdb reanalyzed the public sequencing data and kept in-frame beta chains. A single entry per CDR3 protein holds the most common genes and DNA from its merged rows. TCRdb's processing, not the study's, gives the V and J calls here. The sample yields more than 85,000 distinct CDR3 sequences; 7.5% to 9.5% were counted once. The ten largest clones add up to approximately 2.4% of the sample.

The sample's time point label, decoded: pre-sensitization, week 0. In the paper's terms, the treatment or condition label means: therapeutic diphenylcyclopropenone sensitization with weekly scalp DPC. At every patch-test visit, the blood draw took place before the patch test was put on. Patients were considered eligible if aged 18 to 70, diagnosed with alopecia and deemed suitable for DPC therapy, and patients were excluded if pregnant. Total RNA was isolated from unfractionated whole blood collected in Tempus Blood RNA tubes. This clonotype was detected only a few times. No cognate antigen has been identified for it. Base qualities are not at hand, and no much larger clone is one base apart.

The sequence is built from TRBV20-1 and TRBJ2-3, with 10 bases matching TRBD1. The sequenced sample was whole blood, obtained in connection with sensitization to the hapten diphenylcyclopropenone (DPC). The sequence was obtained from a man aged 35 to 55 with alopecia areata. Some clones in this sample may be carry-over from other donors' samples. The CDR3: CSAQGTGERDGTDTQYF. The nucleotide sequence is TGCAGTGCCCAAGGGACAGGGGAGAGAGATGGCACAGATACGCAGTATTTT.